This T cell receptor (beta chain) was documented in a study of cytomegalovirus exposure and HLA in healthy donors. Study-level background: Early on, a data release was issued that held 80 million or so unique TCRs from HLA-typed donors. Findings and caveats of the study: Productive rates of about 90% or about 30% were seen for most TCR beta V segments in an earlier analysis. While the bulk of TCR sequences proved rare, some public TCRs turned up in many donors.

Donors counted as nominally healthy when sampled, yet unrecorded immune exposures were likely. Note on this clone: Its antigen is as yet unknown.

Both 60 Vbeta primers and 13 Jbeta primers went into the PCR. Clones were sequenced by immunoSEQ multiplex PCR, and TCRdb holds only the in-frame ones, with some missing. The table records 100,000 to 150,000 clones, roughly 78% of them present only once. The CDR3 has 15 amino acids. V was pared by 5 bases and J by 4 bases, with 7 bases of the junction left unmatched. Germline loops: CDR1 SGHRS, CDR2 YFSETQ. Sequences were obtained from PBMCs. The receptor's source is a man aged 40-55 years in good health and CMV-seronegative. The chain is built from TRBV5-1 and TRBJ2-1; 9 nucleotides agree with TRBD1. The CDR3 sequence: CASSSPGTGYNEQFF. CDR3 bases: TGCGCCAGCAGTTCTCCCGGGACAGGGTACAATGAGCAGTTCTTC. Together with reference TRBV5-1 and TRBJ2-1, the CDR3 gives the full variable domain: KAGVTQTPRYLIKTRGQQVTLSCSPISGHRSVSWYQQTPGQGLQFLFEYFSETQRNKGNFPGRFSGRQFSNSRSEMNVSTLELGDSALYLCASSSPGTGYNEQFFGPGTRLTVL.